One and the same sample provided the 14 T cell receptor beta chains below, sequenced in a study of blood T cell repertoires in COVID-19. TCRdb's copy holds only in-frame clones and misses some; the assay was immunoSEQ multiplex PCR. The table records about 270,000 clones, around 90% of them present only once. The sequencing sample was made of PBMCs or T cells enriched from blood (not recorded which). All receptors come from a woman aged 30 to 39 with acute COVID-19.

The chain uses TRBV4-1 and TRBJ2-1; 16 nucleotides line up with TRBD2. Germline CDR1 is MGHRA and CDR2 is YSYEKL. This CDR3 is 18 amino acids long. Trimming took 4 bases from V and 1 from J; bases not matched to a gene: 4. The CDR3 DNA follows: TGCGCCAGCAGCCCGCCGGGACTAGCGGGAGGGTCCTACAATGAGCAGTTCTTC. The encoded protein is CASSPPGLAGGSYNEQFF.

This clone has a handful of counts. The gene calls are TRBV27 and TRBJ2-1; 16 positions match TRBD2. Germline trimming cut 5 bases from V and 0 bases from J; bases unmatched to any gene: 4. Germline V gene lookup returns CDR1 MNHEY and CDR2 SMNVEV (reference sequence). The CDR3 consists of 18 residues. CDR3 nucleotides: TGTGCCAGCAGTGGGGGGACTAGCGGGAGGGTCTCCTACAATGAGCAGTTCTTC. It specifies CASSGGTSGRVSYNEQFF.

The V and J genes are TRBV20-1 and TRBJ2-1, with D possibly matching TRBD1 (6 bases). The V and J ends lost 8 bases and 7 bases respectively, with 12 bases between them. CDR3 length equals 11 residues. Germline V gene data show CDR1 as DFQATT and CDR2 as SNEGSKA (reference sequence). In nucleotides, the CDR3 is TGCAGTCGAACAGGGTATAATGAGCAGTTCTTC. Its protein is CSRTGYNEQFF.

CDR3 sequence reads: CASSDSSGNTIYF. Here the CDR3 DNA reads TGTGCCAGCAGTGACAGCTCTGGAAACACCATATATTTT. The rearrangement joins TRBV28 to TRBJ1-3; the D gene is possibly TRBD1 (5 bases). The CDR3 totals 13 residues. The germline V gene has CDR1 MDHEN and CDR2 SYDVKM. V was trimmed by 5 bases and J by 0 bases, leaving 5 bases between them.

The V call is TRBV28, the J call TRBJ1-2; no reliable D call. Trimming removed 5 bases at V and 3 bases at J, with 7 bases between. The CDR3 length is 12 residues. Germline-derived CDR1 and CDR2 are MDHEN and SYDVKM. The CDR3 sequence: CASSPLYYGYTF. Written as DNA, the CDR3 is TGTGCCAGCAGTCCCCTCTACTATGGCTACACCTTC.

This chain uses TRBV29-1 with TRBJ1-4; 10 nucleotides match TRBD1. This CDR3 spans 13 amino acids. The junction had 9 bases not matched to a gene; V was cut back by 7 bases and J by 10 bases. In germline, CDR1 is SQVTM, CDR2 ANQGSEA. The CDR3 DNA is TGCAGCGGAGGGGGGACAGGGGAAGGAAAACTGTTTTTT. As protein: CSGGGTGEGKLFF. Based on the CDR3 plus reference TRBV29-1 and TRBJ1-4, the full variable domain is SAVISQKPSRDICQRGTSLTIQCQVDSQVTMMFWYRQQPGQSLTLIATANQGSEATYESGFVIDKFPISRPNLTFSTLTVSNMSPEDSSIYLCSGGGTGEGKLFFGSGTQLSVL.

A note on this clone: Being one base from a much bigger clone, this may be a read error. Additional DNA sequences in this sample encode the identical CDR3. The chain combines TRBV10-3 with TRBJ2-1; TRBD2 agrees at 10 bases. CDR3 length: 16 residues. Germline V gives CDR1 ENHRY, CDR2 SYGVKD. CDR3 DNA sequence: TGTGCTATCAGTGGCACTAGCGGGACCTCCTACAATGAGCAGTTCTTC. Its translation is CAISGTSGTSYNEQFF.

This chain links TRBV5-6 with TRBJ1-5; maybe TRBD1 (5 bases). The CDR3 runs to 16 residues. The germline V gene has CDR1 SGHDT and CDR2 YYEEEE. V was clipped by 1 base and J by 0 bases, with 11 bases between them. CDR3 residues: CASSLSETASNQPQHF. Written as DNA, the CDR3 is TGTGCCAGCAGCTTGTCGGAGACAGCTAGCAATCAGCCCCAGCATTTT.

This chain joins TRBV5-4 and TRBJ2-3, with 7 bases aligning to TRBD2. Trimming took 4 bases from V and 3 from J; bases not matched to a gene: 11. Germline V gene data show CDR1 as SGHNT and CDR2 as YYREEE (reference sequence). The CDR3 is 16 residues long. CDR3 in amino acids: CASSPTSGTPTDTQYF. The DNA for the CDR3 is TGTGCCAGCAGCCCAACAAGCGGGACGCCGACAGATACGCAGTATTTT.

This chain uses TRBV29-1 with TRBJ1-2; D call uncertain. Deletions cut 0 bases from V and 8 bases from J, with 10 bases between. Germline values: CDR1 SQVTM, CDR2 ANQGSEA. The CDR3 extends over 12 amino acids. CDR3 DNA: TGCAGCGTTGAAGATTCGGGGTCCGGCTACACCTTC. It translates to CSVEDSGSGYTF. Filled out from reference TRBV29-1 and TRBJ1-2, the complete variable domain reads SAVISQKPSRDICQRGTSLTIQCQVDSQVTMMFWYRQQPGQSLTLIATANQGSEATYESGFVIDKFPISRPNLTFSTLTVSNMSPEDSSIYLCSVEDSGSGYTFGSGTRLTVV.

The chain links TRBV28 to TRBJ2-3, with 7 bases matching TRBD2. There are 14 residues in the CDR3. Per the germline V gene, CDR1 is MDHEN and CDR2 is SYDVKM. The V segment lost 3 bases and the J segment 4 bases; nucleotides outside the gene matches: 4. The DNA for the CDR3 is TGTGCCAGCAGTTTTTCTACTAGCGCAGATACGCAGTATTTT. Protein sequence: CASSFSTSADTQYF.

The chain joins TRBV5-1 to TRBJ2-5, with D maybe TRBD1 (5 bases). V lost 7 bases and J 5 bases, leaving 15 bases between the germline ends. The V gene's germline CDR1 is SGHRS and CDR2 YFSETQ. There are 13 residues in the CDR3. CDR3 loop: CASYVGAGETQYF. In nucleotides, the CDR3 is TGCGCCAGCTACGTTGGGGCTGGGGAGACCCAGTACTTC.

As to this clone: This same CDR3 is encoded by further DNA sequences in the sample. The chain carries TRBV28 and TRBJ1-1; possible D gene TRBD1, 6 bases. CDR3 size: 14 residues. Deletions cut 3 bases from V and 3 bases from J, with 11 bases between. The V gene's germline CDR1 is MDHEN and CDR2 SYDVKM. CDR3 amino acids: CASSLGQGYTEAFF. The CDR3 DNA is TGTGCCAGCAGTTTGGGTCAGGGGTACACTGAAGCTTTCTTT.

The V and J genes are TRBV19 and TRBJ2-7; maybe TRBD2 (6 bases). Between the trimmed V and J ends, which lost 8 bases and 3 bases, there was a span of 17 bases. Looked up from germline, CDR1 is LNHDA and CDR2 is SQIVND (reference sequence). The CDR3 runs 14 residues. The CDR3 region is CASRIRGNNYEQYF. The CDR3 nucleotides are TGTGCCAGTCGGATTCGCGGGAACAACTACGAGCAGTACTTC.